This entry describes one TCR beta chain. What it binds is not known. Evenly divided among several immunoSEQ plates was the genomic DNA of each subset. The data were produced by immunoSEQ multiplex PCR, yet TCRdb's version contains in-frame clones alone and is incomplete. The sample lists 660,000 or so clones, about 96% occurring once. Naive CD8 cells lacked CD45RO, underwent positive selection for CCR7 and left out terminally differentiated effector memory CD45RA+ cells. The entry originates in a study of shared clonotypes between healthy human individuals. Study findings and constraints: Rarefaction revealed incomplete sorted-subset sequencing despite large depth. Represented diversity, genetic and exposure-history alike, was limited by few donors.

Germline CDR1 reads MNHEY; CDR2 reads SMNVEV (reference sequence). The CDR3 extends over 13 amino acids. Deletions cut 5 bases from V and 10 bases from J, with 16 bases between. This receptor was identified in a young woman in good health. Sequenced input: naive CD8+ T cells sorted from blood. This chain uses TRBV27 with TRBJ2-3; D perhaps matches TRBD1 (6 bases). The CDR3 here is CASSHNTGWAQYF. The CDR3 nucleotides are TGTGCCAGCAGTCATAACACAGGGTGGGCGCAGTATTTT.